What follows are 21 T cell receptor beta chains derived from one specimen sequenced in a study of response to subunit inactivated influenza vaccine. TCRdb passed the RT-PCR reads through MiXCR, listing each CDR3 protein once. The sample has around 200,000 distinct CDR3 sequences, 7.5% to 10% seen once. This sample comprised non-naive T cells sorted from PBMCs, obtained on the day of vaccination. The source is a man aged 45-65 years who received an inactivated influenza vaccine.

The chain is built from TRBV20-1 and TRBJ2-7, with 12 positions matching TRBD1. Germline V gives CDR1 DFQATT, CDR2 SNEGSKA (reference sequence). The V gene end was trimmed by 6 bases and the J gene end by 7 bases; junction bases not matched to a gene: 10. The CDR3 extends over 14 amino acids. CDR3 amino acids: CSAKQGQGAREQYF. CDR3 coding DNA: TGCAGTGCCAAGCAGGGACAGGGGGCTAGGGAGCAGTACTTC.

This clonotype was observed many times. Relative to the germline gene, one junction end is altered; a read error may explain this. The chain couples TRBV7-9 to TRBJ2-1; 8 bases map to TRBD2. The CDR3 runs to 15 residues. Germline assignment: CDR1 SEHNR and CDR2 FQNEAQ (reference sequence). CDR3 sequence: CASSWVAGSFNEQFF. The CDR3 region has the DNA TGTGCCAGCAGCTGGGTAGCGGGATCCTTCAATGAGCAGTTCTTC.

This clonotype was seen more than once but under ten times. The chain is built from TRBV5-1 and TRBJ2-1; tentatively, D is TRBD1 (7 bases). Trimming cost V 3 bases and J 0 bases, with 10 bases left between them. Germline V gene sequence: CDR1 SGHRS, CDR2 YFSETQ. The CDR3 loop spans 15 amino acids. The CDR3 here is CASSSQGGSYNEQFF. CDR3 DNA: TGCGCCAGCAGCTCCCAGGGGGGCTCCTACAATGAGCAGTTCTTC.

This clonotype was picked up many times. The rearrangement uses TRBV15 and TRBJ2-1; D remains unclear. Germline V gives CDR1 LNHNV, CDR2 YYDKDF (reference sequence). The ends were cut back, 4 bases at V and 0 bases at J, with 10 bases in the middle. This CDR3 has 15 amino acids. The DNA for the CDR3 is TGTGCCACCAGCAAGGCCGGTGGCTCCTACAATGAGCAGTTCTTC. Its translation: CATSKAGGSYNEQFF.

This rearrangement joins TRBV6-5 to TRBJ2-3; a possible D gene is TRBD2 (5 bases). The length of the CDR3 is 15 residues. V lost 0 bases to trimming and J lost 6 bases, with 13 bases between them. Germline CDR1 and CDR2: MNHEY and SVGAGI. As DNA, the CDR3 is TGTGCCAGCAGTTACTCTGAGCGGAGAGGGGATACGCAGTATTTT. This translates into CASSYSERRGDTQYF.

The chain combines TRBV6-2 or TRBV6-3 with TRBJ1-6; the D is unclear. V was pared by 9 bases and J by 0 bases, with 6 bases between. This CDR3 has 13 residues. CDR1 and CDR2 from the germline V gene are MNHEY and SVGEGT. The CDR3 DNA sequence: TGTGCCAGTAGGAGCTCCTATAATTCACCCCTCCACTTT. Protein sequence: CASRSSYNSPLHF.

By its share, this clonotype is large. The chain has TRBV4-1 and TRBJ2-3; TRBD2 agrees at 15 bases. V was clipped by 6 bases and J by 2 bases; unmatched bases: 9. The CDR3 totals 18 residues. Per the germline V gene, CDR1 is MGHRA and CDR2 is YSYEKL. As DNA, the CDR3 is TGCGCCAGCAGTCACTGGACTAGCGGGGGGGTATACACAGATACGCAGTATTTT. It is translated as CASSHWTSGGVYTDTQYF.

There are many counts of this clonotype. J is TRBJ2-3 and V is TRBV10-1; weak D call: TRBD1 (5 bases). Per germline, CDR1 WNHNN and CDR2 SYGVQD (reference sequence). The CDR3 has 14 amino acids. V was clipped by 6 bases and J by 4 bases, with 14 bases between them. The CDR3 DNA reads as TGCGCCAGCAGCCAGGGAATGGGCCCAGATACGCAGTATTTT. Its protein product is CASSQGMGPDTQYF.

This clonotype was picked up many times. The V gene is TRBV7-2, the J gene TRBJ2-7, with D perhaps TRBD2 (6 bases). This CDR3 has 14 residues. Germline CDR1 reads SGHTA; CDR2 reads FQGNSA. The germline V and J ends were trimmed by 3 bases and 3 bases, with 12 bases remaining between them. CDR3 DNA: TGTGCCAGCAGCTTTAAAGCGGGCCACTACGAGCAGTACTTC. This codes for CASSFKAGHYEQYF.

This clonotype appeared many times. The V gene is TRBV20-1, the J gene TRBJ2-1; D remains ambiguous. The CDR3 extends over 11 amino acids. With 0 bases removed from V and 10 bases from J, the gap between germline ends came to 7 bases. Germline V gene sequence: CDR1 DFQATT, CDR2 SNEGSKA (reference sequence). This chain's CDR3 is CSARDRLEQFF. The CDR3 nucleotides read TGCAGTGCTAGAGACCGGTTAGAGCAGTTCTTC.

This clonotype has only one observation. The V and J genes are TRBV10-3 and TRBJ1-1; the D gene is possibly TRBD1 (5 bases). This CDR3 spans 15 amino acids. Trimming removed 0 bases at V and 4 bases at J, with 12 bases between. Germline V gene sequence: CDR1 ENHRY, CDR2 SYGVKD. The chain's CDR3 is CAISESGGTGTEAFF. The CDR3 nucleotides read TGTGCCATCAGTGAGTCTGGGGGAACGGGCACTGAAGCTTTCTTT.

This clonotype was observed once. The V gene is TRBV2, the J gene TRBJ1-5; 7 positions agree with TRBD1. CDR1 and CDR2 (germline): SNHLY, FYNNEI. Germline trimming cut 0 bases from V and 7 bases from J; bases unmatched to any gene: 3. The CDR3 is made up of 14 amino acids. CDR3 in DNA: TGTGCCAGCAGTGAAGCCATACAGGGGCAGCCCCAGCATTTT. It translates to CASSEAIQGQPQHF.

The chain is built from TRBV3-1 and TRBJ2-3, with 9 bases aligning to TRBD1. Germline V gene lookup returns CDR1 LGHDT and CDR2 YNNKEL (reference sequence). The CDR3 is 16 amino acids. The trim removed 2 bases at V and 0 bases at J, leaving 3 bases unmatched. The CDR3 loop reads CASSQWGTGSTDTQYF. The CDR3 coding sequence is TGTGCCAGCAGCCAATGGGGGACAGGGAGCACAGATACGCAGTATTTT.

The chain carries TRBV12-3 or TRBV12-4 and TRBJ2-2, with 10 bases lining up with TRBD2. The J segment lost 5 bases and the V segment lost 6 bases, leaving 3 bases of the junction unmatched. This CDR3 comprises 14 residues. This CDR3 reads CASRLAGRTGELFF. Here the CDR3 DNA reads TGTGCCAGCAGACTAGCGGGGAGAACCGGGGAGCTGTTTTTT.

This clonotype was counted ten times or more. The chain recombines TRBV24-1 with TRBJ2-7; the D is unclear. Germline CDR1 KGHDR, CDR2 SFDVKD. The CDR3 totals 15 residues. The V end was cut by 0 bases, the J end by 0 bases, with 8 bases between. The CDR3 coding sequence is TGTGCCACCAGTGATTTGTACCGGGTCTCCTACGAGCAGTACTTC. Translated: CATSDLYRVSYEQYF.

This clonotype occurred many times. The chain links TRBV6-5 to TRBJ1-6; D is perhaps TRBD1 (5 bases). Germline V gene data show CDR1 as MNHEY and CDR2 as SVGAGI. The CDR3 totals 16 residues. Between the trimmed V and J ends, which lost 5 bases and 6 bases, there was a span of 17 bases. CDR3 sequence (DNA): TGTGCCAGCAGTCACTTGCCTTTTGGGGGTAATTCACCCCTCCACTTT. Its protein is CASSHLPFGGNSPLHF.

The CDR3 DNA reads TGTGCCAGCAGTTTGGGCGTTTGGACTGAAGCTTTCTTT. As protein: CASSLGVWTEAFF. The V and J genes are TRBV27 and TRBJ1-1; D not certain. V dropped 3 bases and J dropped 5 bases, with 10 bases sitting between them. The CDR3 is 13 residues long. Germline-derived CDR1 and CDR2 are MNHEY and SMNVEV (reference sequence).

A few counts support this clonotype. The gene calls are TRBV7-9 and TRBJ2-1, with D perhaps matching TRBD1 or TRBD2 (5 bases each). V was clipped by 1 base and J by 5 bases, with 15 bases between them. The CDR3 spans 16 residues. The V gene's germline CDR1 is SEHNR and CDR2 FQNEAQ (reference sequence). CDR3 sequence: CASSLGFGARNNEQFF. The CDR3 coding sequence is TGTGCCAGCAGCTTAGGGTTCGGGGCAAGGAACAATGAGCAGTTCTTC. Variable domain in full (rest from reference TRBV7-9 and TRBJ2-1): DTGVSQNPRHKITKRGQNVTFRCDPISEHNRLYWYRQTLGQGPEFLTYFQNEAQLEKSRLLSDRFSAERPKGSFSTLEIQRTEQGDSAMYLCASSLGFGARNNEQFFGPGTRLTVL.

The CDR3 region is CASSRDGYNEQFF. Written as DNA, the CDR3 is TGTGCCAGTAGCCGGGACGGTTACAATGAGCAGTTCTTC. The chain carries TRBV19 and TRBJ2-1; D may correspond to TRBD1 or TRBD2 (5 bases each). The CDR3 is 13 residues long. Trimming stripped 6 bases from V and 4 bases from J, with 10 bases between. The germline gives CDR1 LNHDA, CDR2 SQIVND (reference sequence).

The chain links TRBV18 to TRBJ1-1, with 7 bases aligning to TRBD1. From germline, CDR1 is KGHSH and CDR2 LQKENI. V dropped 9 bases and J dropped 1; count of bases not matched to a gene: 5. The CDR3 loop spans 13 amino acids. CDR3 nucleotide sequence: TGTGCCAGGAAGACAGGGAAGAACACTGAAGCTTTCTTT. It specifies CARKTGKNTEAFF. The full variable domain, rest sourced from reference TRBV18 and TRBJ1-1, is NAGVMQNPRHLVRRRGQEARLRCSPMKGHSHVYWYRQLPEEGLKFMVYLQKENIIDESGMPKERFSAEFPKEGPSILRIQQVVRGDSAAYFCARKTGKNTEAFFGQGTRLTVV.

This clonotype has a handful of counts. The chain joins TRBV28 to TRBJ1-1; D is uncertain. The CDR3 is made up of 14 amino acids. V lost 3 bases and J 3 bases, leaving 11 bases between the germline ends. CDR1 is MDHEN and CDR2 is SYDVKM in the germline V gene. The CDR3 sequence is CASSFESADTEAFF. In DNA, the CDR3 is TGTGCCAGCAGTTTTGAGTCGGCAGACACTGAAGCTTTCTTT. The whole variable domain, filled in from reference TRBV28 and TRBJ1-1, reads DVKVTQSSRYLVKRTGEKVFLECVQDMDHENMFWYRQDPGLGLRLIYFSYDVKMKEKGDIPEGYSVSREKKERFSLILESASTNQTSMYLCASSFESADTEAFFGQGTRLTVV.